The clone carrying this T cell receptor beta chain was detected many times. Its antigen remains unidentified. This CDR3 is 19 amino acids long. Germline CDR1 reads MNHEY; CDR2 reads SVGEGT. The trim removed 5 bases at V and 8 bases at J, leaving 22 bases unmatched. Attachment of unique molecular identifiers to individual cDNA molecules was performed in the library. TCRdb analysed the RACE reads with MiXCR anew, one entry per CDR3 protein. The sample consists of about 39,000 distinct CDR3 sequences, around 12% of them appearing once. These data originate in a study of human T cells and chemical hapten exposure. Study-level points and caveats: Sensitizing to DPC left TCRs with a frequency above 1 in 1000 unaltered.

Time point of the sample: pre-sensitization, week 0. Sample treatment: therapeutic diphenylcyclopropenone sensitization with weekly scalp DPC. Alopecia patients deemed DPC-suitable, aged 18 to 70, excluding pregnancy. The sample here was whole blood, taken in connection with sensitization to the hapten diphenylcyclopropenone (DPC). This receptor was obtained from a woman aged 25 to 39 with alopecia areata. Some clones in this sample may be carry-over from other donors' samples. V gene TRBV6-2 or TRBV6-3 combines with J gene TRBJ1-5; 9 nucleotides line up with TRBD1. CDR3 sequence reads: CASSRGPQPGGQGGEPQHF. The CDR3 DNA is TGTGCCAGCAGTAGGGGACCCCAACCTGGGGGACAGGGAGGAGAGCCCCAGCATTTT.